This T cell receptor beta chain was sequenced in a study of cytomegalovirus exposure and HLA in healthy donors (dated by TCRdb to 2016 to 2017). Describing the broader study: According to an earlier analysis of 587 of the donors, 150 million to 200 million T cells yielded roughly 110 million unique TCR beta sequences and about 300 Gb of sequence data. In a later genetic analysis, genome-wide SNP genotypes for about 55% of the roughly 700 donors were used, and that subset was treated as a discovery cohort. To study patterns of TCR occurrence, a later analysis re-analyzed previously published TCR beta repertoires from several hundred donors and added high-resolution HLA genotyping. Donor age, sex, ethnicity and CMV serostatus were collected together with the repertoire data. The number of typed donors differed by locus: about 629-630 for A, B, C, DRB1 and DQB1; approximately 540 for DQA1; about 600 for DPA1; and 450 to 480 for DPB1. In addition to the first cohort of roughly 700 subjects, a separate validation cohort of approximately 120 different subjects was used. Among the 398 genotyped donors, approximately 81% belonged to the genetic ancestry cluster associated with self-reported Caucasian donors. The T cell repertoires of 550 to 850 subjects were profiled by immunosequencing and related to cytomegalovirus serostatus. Among some 410 genotyped donors of the cohort, an average of about 240,000 unique TCR beta nucleotide sequences was sequenced per donor, of which about 20% were non-productive. Both class I and class II loci were covered by HLA typing, at four-digit resolution. An earlier analysis of approximately 630 of the donors applied high-throughput TCR beta sequencing to assess whether each TCR beta V gene segment acted as functional or pseudogenic. The later analysis used no new phenotypic data to find candidate immune exposures, relying instead on TCR beta sequences and their occurrence across donors. An early release that covered about 640 HLA-typed donors contained around 300 gigabases of sequencing data and tens of millions of unique TCR sequences. To predict cytomegalovirus infection status, the study brought together high-throughput TCR immunosequencing, statistical association of individual TCRs with disease status, and machine learning. All discovery cohort repertoires had been generated using a single sequencing platform. The study aimed to test whether cataloging public T cell receptors could reveal signatures of past pathogen exposure. Four to six DR-DQ haplotypes were handled as single units for association and clustering, since linkage in the cohort was strong. Overall results and qualifications from the work: Compared with the approximately 670-donor mean, donors in an Asian-associated ancestry cluster had fewer N-insertions in productive TCRs, according to a later genetic analysis. In a later genetic analysis, a missense DCLRE1C variant was associated with V-gene and J-gene trimming of TCR beta chains, and the association was replicated in an independent cohort. A group of highly shared sequence variants was considered likely to be a technical artifact of the sequencing pipeline. Correlated functional status among segregating V segments might be attributable to linkage disequilibrium, but an unknown experimental factor could not be ruled out. In vitro tests confirmed that a few of the cytomegalovirus-associated TCR beta chains recognize cytomegalovirus antigens. In a later analysis, the rate of TCR association differed among HLA loci, with DRB1 alleles having the most associated TCRs and HLA-C alleles having the fewest. Compared with equally common non-associated chains, HLA-associated TCR beta chains in a later analysis were more clonally expanded and had lower generation probabilities. Only TCR beta chains were sequenced in this cohort, and the absence of alpha or paired-chain data limited detectable features. In a later analysis, several top co-occurrence clusters were reported to appear linked to parvovirus B19, influenza, CMV and Epstein-Barr virus. HLA typing was unavailable for some donors at each locus, so association tests used only the typed subset. The study gave a list of about 160 TCR beta chains associated with cytomegalovirus. A later analysis associated about 17,000 TCR beta sequences with specific HLA alleles at a false discovery rate of 0.05. Strong co-occurrence of HLA alleles, especially DR and DQ, made assigning TCR associations to individual alleles difficult. Cytomegalovirus status was reported to be diagnosed by the classifier with high specificity and sensitivity in both the original and validation cohorts. The 87-base-pair reads could not distinguish some IMGT-functional V segments, including TRBV6-2 and TRBV6-3, so those segments were excluded. Most TCR sequences were seen in very few donors, while some public TCRs were found in many individuals. According to the authors, the approach could potentially be generalized to other disease states and immunological phenotypes. In an earlier analysis of over 550 of the donors, most TCR beta V segments were observed in productive rearrangements about 87% or about 30% of the time, broadly matching IMGT annotations. Sequencing depth was assumed to be roughly uniform across donors in the presence/absence analyses, though that assumption may not hold. A later analysis found that most CMV-associated TCR beta chains appeared HLA-restricted, with HLA associations seemingly driven largely by CMV exposure. A further reported finding was that TCR beta sequences accurately predicted the HLA-A and HLA-B alleles for most subjects in the first cohort. Because counts were too low, seventeen rarely observed V segments, including chromosome 9 orphons, were left out of the earlier analysis of approximately 580 of the donors. Immune exposure information for the cohort was limited to CMV serostatus.

CDR1 and CDR2 were assigned from the germline V gene as SQVTM and ANQGSEA. Relative to germline, V is 7 bases shorter and J is 8 bases shorter, with 17 bases between their ends. The CDR3, from cysteine to phenylalanine, totals 12 residues. Only the CDR3 DNA stays, 36 bases, in frame from base 1. The cohort consisted of 670 or so healthy bone marrow donors. At the time of sampling, all cohort members were nominally healthy, though unrecorded immune exposures were likely present. The donor was CMV seropositive and belonged to the group of about 290 seropositive cohort members. A peripheral blood sample was provided by each donor, and peripheral blood mononuclear cells were used for TCR beta sequencing. Genomic DNA was extracted from the blood cell samples with the Qiagen DNeasy Blood Extraction Kit. The library came from the immunoSEQ multiplex PCR assay. The multiplex PCR relied on a mix of 60 forward primers for TCR Vbeta segments and 13 reverse primers for TCR Jbeta segments. The CDR3 region of rearranged TCR beta genes was amplified from genomic DNA by a multiplex PCR assay. The amplified TCR beta libraries were sequenced on the Illumina HiSeq System as 87-base-pair reads. In the authors' own workflow: A later analysis counted about 80 million unique TCR beta chains across the approximately 700 repertoires, and some 11 million of these chains were shared by at least two donors. Raw reads were error-corrected and collapsed into unique sequences with a nearest-neighbor algorithm that merged closely related sequences to remove PCR and sequencing errors. To assign V, D and J gene segments, CDR3 sequences were aligned to IMGT reference sequences. For a sequence to be retained, a match of at least six nucleotides to both a V gene segment and a J gene segment was required. A rearrangement was called productive if the CDR3 had no stop codons and remained in frame with V and J, and every other rearrangement was called non-productive. CDR3 was defined according to IMGT convention as the region running from the second conserved V-encoded cysteine to the conserved J-encoded phenylalanine. In an earlier analysis of around 540 of the donors, sequences lacking an unambiguous match to a single V gene segment were excluded. An earlier analysis of some 610 of the donors called V segments functional above 56.7% productive rearrangements and segregating when the between-donor standard deviation exceeded 5%. A statistical classification framework was developed to diagnose cytomegalovirus status using the catalog of TCR beta chain sequences. In a later analysis, TCR nucleotide sequences were compared against IMGT/GENE-DB human TR gene sequences so that V and J genes could be assigned. The TCRdist pipeline was used in a later analysis to assign CDR3 sequences and most-parsimonious VDJ recombination scenarios. In a later analysis, each TCR beta chain was defined by its CDR3 amino acid sequence together with its V-gene family, and reads without a unique V-gene family were excluded. As a way to deal with suspected cross-contamination and a sequencing artifact, a later analysis dropped approximately 590 nucleotide sequences that were highly shared and had low generation probability. For each public chain, a later analysis derived a clonal expansion index from normalized ranks of inferred template counts within each repertoire. In a later analysis, generation probabilities were computed with a VDJ recombination model fitted to out-of-frame rearrangements, and the resulting probabilities were checked against IGoR. A later analysis scored TCR-TCR, TCR-HLA and TCR-CMV co-occurrence with hypergeometric tests, applying a repertoire-size bias correction to TCR pairs. False discovery rates were estimated in a later analysis by permuting HLA or CMV assignments 20 times. In a later analysis, co-occurring TCRs were grouped with DBSCAN, and TCRdist sequence similarity was added when clustering was performed within HLA-allele-positive subsets. For co-occurrence clustering, repertoires with fewer than 30,000 or more than 120,000 public chains were excluded, along with five or six repertoires with anomalous nucleotide sharing. The table comes from immuneACCESS by way of TCRdb, which keeps in-frame sequences with V and J called. Part of the clones is missing from these tables; in studies checked, under half for an unresolved V gene and the rest for unknown reasons. V, J and clone size derive from that table, while D and trimming were established from the DNA sequence. Within this sample are under 150,000 clones, with around 79% of them counted one time only. The ten largest clones take up around 3% of the sample.

About this clone itself: What this receptor recognizes is not known. Within one base of it there is no much larger clone, and no base qualities were kept. This same CDR3 is encoded by further DNA sequences in the sample.

The rearranged chain carries TRBV29-1 and TRBJ1-2; there is no confident call for the D gene. The sequencing sample was made of PBMCs. The origin of this receptor is a man aged 35 to 55 in good health and CMV-seropositive. The CDR3 region: CSAGFLLSGYTF. The nucleotide sequence reads as follows: TGCAGCGCGGGTTTCCTCTTAAGCGGCTACACCTTC. With the rest looked up from the reference TRBV29-1 and TRBJ1-2 genes rather than sequenced, the full variable domain is SAVISQKPSRDICQRGTSLTIQCQVDSQVTMMFWYRQQPGQSLTLIATANQGSEATYESGFVIDKFPISRPNLTFSTLTVSNMSPEDSSIYLCSAGFLLSGYTFGSGTRLTVV.